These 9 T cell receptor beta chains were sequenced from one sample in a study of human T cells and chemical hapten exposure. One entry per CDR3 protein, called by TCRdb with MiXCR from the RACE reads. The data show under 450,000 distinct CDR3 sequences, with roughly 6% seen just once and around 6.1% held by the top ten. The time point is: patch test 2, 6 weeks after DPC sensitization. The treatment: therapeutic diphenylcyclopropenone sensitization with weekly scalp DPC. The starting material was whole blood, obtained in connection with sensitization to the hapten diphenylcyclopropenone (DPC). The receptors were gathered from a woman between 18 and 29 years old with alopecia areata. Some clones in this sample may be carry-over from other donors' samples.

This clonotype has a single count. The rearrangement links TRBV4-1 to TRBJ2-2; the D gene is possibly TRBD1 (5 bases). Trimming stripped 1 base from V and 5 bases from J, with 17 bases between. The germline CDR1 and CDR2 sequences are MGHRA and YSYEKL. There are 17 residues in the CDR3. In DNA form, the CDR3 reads TGCGCCAGCAGCCAAGTAGGGGTCACACGAACTACCGGGGAGCTGTTTTTT. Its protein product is CASSQVGVTRTTGELFF.

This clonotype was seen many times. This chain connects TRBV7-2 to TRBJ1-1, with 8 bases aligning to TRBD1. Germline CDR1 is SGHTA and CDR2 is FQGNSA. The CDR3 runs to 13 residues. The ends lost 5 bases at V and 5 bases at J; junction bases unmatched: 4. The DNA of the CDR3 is TGTGCCAGCAGCCCCTGGACAGGGACTGAAGCTTTCTTT. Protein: CASSPWTGTEAFF.

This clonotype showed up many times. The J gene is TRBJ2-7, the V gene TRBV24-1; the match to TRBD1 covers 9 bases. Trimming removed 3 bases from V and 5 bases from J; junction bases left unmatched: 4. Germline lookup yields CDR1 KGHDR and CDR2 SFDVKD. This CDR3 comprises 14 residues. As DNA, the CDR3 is TGTGCCACCAGTGATATGACAGGGGGTGACGAGCAGTACTTC. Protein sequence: CATSDMTGGDEQYF.

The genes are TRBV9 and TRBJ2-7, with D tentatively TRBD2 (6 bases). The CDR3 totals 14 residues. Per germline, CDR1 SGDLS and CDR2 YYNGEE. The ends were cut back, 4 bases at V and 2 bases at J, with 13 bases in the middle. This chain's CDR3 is CASSFTTSAYEQYF. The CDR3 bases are TGTGCCAGCAGCTTTACGACTAGTGCCTACGAGCAGTACTTC.

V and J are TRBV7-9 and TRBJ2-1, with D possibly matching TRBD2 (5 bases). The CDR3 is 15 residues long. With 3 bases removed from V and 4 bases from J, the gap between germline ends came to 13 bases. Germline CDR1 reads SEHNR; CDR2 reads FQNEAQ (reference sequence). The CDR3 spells CASSFSAGGYNEQFF. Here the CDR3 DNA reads TGTGCCAGCAGCTTTTCCGCGGGCGGGTACAATGAGCAGTTCTTC.

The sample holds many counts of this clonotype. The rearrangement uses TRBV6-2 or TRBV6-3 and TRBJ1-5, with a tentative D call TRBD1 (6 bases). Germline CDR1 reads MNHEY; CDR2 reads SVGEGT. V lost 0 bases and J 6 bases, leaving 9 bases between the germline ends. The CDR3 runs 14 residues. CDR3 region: CASSYSGGLQPQHF. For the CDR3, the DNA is TGTGCCAGCAGTTACTCTGGGGGCCTTCAGCCCCAGCATTTT.

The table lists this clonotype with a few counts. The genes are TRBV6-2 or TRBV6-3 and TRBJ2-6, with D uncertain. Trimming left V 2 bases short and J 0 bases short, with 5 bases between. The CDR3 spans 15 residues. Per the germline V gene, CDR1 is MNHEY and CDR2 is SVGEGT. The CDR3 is CASSYGVSGANVLTF. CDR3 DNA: TGTGCCAGCAGTTACGGAGTCTCTGGGGCCAACGTCCTGACTTTC.

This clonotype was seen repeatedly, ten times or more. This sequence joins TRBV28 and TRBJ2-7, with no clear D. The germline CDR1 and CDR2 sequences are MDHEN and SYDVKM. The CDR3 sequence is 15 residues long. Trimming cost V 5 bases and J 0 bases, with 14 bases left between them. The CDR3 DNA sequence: TGTGCCAGCAGTCCCCGAAGGCTAAGCTCCTACGAGCAGTACTTC. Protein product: CASSPRRLSSYEQYF.

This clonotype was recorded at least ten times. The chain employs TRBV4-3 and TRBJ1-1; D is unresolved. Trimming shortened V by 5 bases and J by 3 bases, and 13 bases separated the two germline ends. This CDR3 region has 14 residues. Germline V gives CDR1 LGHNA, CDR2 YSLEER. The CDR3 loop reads CASSTPDGHTEAFF. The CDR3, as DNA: TGCGCCAGCAGCACACCGGACGGACACACTGAAGCTTTCTTT.